These T cell receptor beta chains were read from a single sample in a study of T cell responses to AZD1222 COVID-19 vaccine. Assay: immunoSEQ multiplex PCR; the TCRdb copy retains only in-frame clones and omits some. Seen here are approximately 180,000 clones, 85% to 95% observed once, and the top ten hold about 10%. Specimen: peripheral blood, collected on day 0 of AZD1222 vaccination. These receptors originate from an adult in good health. Both conserved end residues are part of each CDR3. The order of the fields is clone size, J gene, D gene, V gene, CDR3 protein, CDR3 DNA. The D gene is left open where the match is weak. Clone size, where shown, is once, few, many, or a class for clones that have expanded.

clone_size: .; j_call: TRBJ2-3; d_call: .; v_call: TRBV20-1; cdr3_aa: CSASFLPRGGTDTQYF; cdr3_nt: TGCAGTGCTAGTTTCCTTCCCAGAGGCGGCACAGATACGCAGTATTTT
clone_size: .; j_call: TRBJ1-1; d_call: .; v_call: TRBV4-1; cdr3_aa: CASSQDSTRGGTEAFF; cdr3_nt: TGCGCCAGCAGCCAAGATTCGACTAGGGGTGGCACTGAAGCTTTCTTT
clone_size: .; j_call: TRBJ1-1; d_call: .; v_call: TRBV4-1; cdr3_aa: CASSQVGNTEAFF; cdr3_nt: TGCGCCAGCAGCCAAGTGGGAAACACTGAAGCTTTCTTT
clone_size: .; j_call: TRBJ2-1; d_call: .; v_call: TRBV7-9; cdr3_aa: CASSLTPRGGSSYNEQFF; cdr3_nt: TGTGCCAGCAGCTTAACCCCCAGGGGCGGGAGCTCCTACAATGAGCAGTTCTTC
clone_size: .; j_call: TRBJ1-3; d_call: .; v_call: TRBV9; cdr3_aa: CASSPAEGSGNTIYF; cdr3_nt: TGTGCCAGCAGCCCAGCAGAGGGAAGTGGAAACACCATATATTTT
clone_size: .; j_call: TRBJ2-7; d_call: .; v_call: TRBV7-8; cdr3_aa: CASSVEGRGLYEQYF; cdr3_nt: TGTGCCAGCAGCGTAGAAGGGCGTGGACTGTACGAGCAGTACTTC
clone_size: once; j_call: TRBJ1-4; d_call: .; v_call: TRBV4-1; cdr3_aa: CASSRGGVTNEKLFF; cdr3_nt: TGCGCCAGCAGCCGAGGCGGGGTAACTAATGAAAAACTGTTTTTT
clone_size: once; j_call: TRBJ1-5; d_call: .; v_call: TRBV9; cdr3_aa: CASSQGESGNQPQHF; cdr3_nt: TGTGCCAGCAGCCAAGGTGAATCAGGCAATCAGCCCCAGCATTTT
clone_size: .; j_call: TRBJ2-2; d_call: .; v_call: TRBV5-8; cdr3_aa: CASTITLGTAGELFF; cdr3_nt: TGTGCCAGCACCATAACGCTAGGGACGGCCGGGGAGCTGTTTTTT
clone_size: .; j_call: TRBJ1-1; d_call: .; v_call: TRBV3-1/TRBV3-2; cdr3_aa: CASSQIFGGGAFF; cdr3_nt: TGTGCCAGCAGCCAAATCTTCGGCGGTGGAGCTTTCTTT
clone_size: .; j_call: TRBJ1-5; d_call: .; v_call: TRBV28; cdr3_aa: CASSLKGQPQHF; cdr3_nt: TGTGCCAGCAGTTTAAAGGGTCAGCCCCAGCATTTT
clone_size: .; j_call: TRBJ1-1; d_call: .; v_call: TRBV18; cdr3_aa: CASSEGLNTEAFF; cdr3_nt: TGTGCCAGCTCTGAGGGATTGAACACTGAAGCTTTCTTT
clone_size: .; j_call: TRBJ1-4; d_call: .; v_call: TRBV9; cdr3_aa: CASSAAGTGNEKLFF; cdr3_nt: TGTGCCAGCAGCGCCGCCGGGACGGGAAATGAAAAACTGTTTTTT
clone_size: .; j_call: TRBJ1-2; d_call: .; v_call: TRBV9; cdr3_aa: CASSVGYGQGSAYTF; cdr3_nt: TGTGCCAGCAGCGTAGGCTACGGGCAGGGGTCTGCCTACACCTTC
clone_size: .; j_call: TRBJ1-6; d_call: .; v_call: TRBV4-1; cdr3_aa: CASSQGLASSYNSPLHF; cdr3_nt: TGCGCCAGCAGCCAAGGGTTGGCGAGCTCCTATAATTCACCCCTCCACTTT
clone_size: .; j_call: TRBJ2-3; d_call: .; v_call: TRBV5-4; cdr3_aa: CASSLEIKAADTQYF; cdr3_nt: TGTGCCAGCAGCTTAGAGATCAAAGCGGCAGATACGCAGTATTTT
clone_size: .; j_call: TRBJ2-7; d_call: .; v_call: TRBV28; cdr3_aa: CASSRLGYEQYF; cdr3_nt: TGTGCCAGCAGCCGCCTAGGCTACGAGCAGTACTTC
clone_size: .; j_call: TRBJ2-3; d_call: .; v_call: TRBV18; cdr3_aa: CASSPRERTDTQYF; cdr3_nt: TGTGCCAGCTCACCACGTGAGCGAACAGATACGCAGTATTTT
clone_size: .; j_call: TRBJ1-2; d_call: .; v_call: TRBV5-1; cdr3_aa: CASSPQRAGEGYGYTF; cdr3_nt: TGCGCCAGCAGCCCTCAGCGGGCAGGGGAAGGTTATGGCTACACCTTC
clone_size: few; j_call: TRBJ1-6; d_call: .; v_call: TRBV19; cdr3_aa: CASSIGTRGISPLHF; cdr3_nt: TGTGCCAGTAGTATAGGGACACGAGGGATTTCACCCCTCCACTTT
clone_size: .; j_call: TRBJ1-1; d_call: .; v_call: TRBV3-1/TRBV3-2; cdr3_aa: CASSQGRRVAFF; cdr3_nt: TGTGCCAGCAGCCAAGGTCGAAGGGTAGCTTTCTTT
clone_size: .; j_call: TRBJ2-1; d_call: .; v_call: TRBV5-1; cdr3_aa: CASSFFSVNEQFF; cdr3_nt: TGCGCCAGCAGCTTCTTTAGCGTCAATGAGCAGTTCTTC
clone_size: once; j_call: TRBJ2-5; d_call: .; v_call: TRBV5-1; cdr3_aa: CASSPGGYQETQYF; cdr3_nt: TGCGCCAGCAGCCCGGGCGGGTACCAAGAGACCCAGTACTTC
clone_size: .; j_call: TRBJ2-2; d_call: .; v_call: TRBV12-5; cdr3_aa: CASGWGAGELFF; cdr3_nt: TGTGCTAGTGGCTGGGGAGCCGGGGAGCTGTTTTTT
clone_size: .; j_call: TRBJ2-5; d_call: .; v_call: TRBV19; cdr3_aa: CASSIDRGSETQYF; cdr3_nt: TGTGCCAGTAGTATAGACCGGGGGTCGGAGACCCAGTACTTC
clone_size: once; j_call: TRBJ1-5; d_call: .; v_call: TRBV4-1; cdr3_aa: CASSQVGTRYQPQHF; cdr3_nt: TGCGCCAGCAGCCAAGTCGGGACAAGATACCAGCCCCAGCATTTT
clone_size: .; j_call: TRBJ1-2; d_call: .; v_call: TRBV7-8; cdr3_aa: CASSLEGSTNYGYTF; cdr3_nt: TGTGCCAGCAGCTTAGAGGGAAGTACTAACTATGGCTACACCTTC
clone_size: .; j_call: TRBJ2-1; d_call: TRBD2; v_call: TRBV19; cdr3_aa: CASSTRTSGSRNEQFF; cdr3_nt: TGTGCCAGTAGTACGCGGACTAGCGGGAGTAGGAATGAGCAGTTCTTC
clone_size: .; j_call: TRBJ2-7; d_call: TRBD2; v_call: TRBV5-6; cdr3_aa: CASSLGWDYYYEQYF; cdr3_nt: TGTGCCAGCAGCTTGGGGTGGGACTACTACTACGAGCAGTACTTC
clone_size: .; j_call: TRBJ2-1; d_call: .; v_call: TRBV10-1; cdr3_aa: CASGPGRNNEQFF; cdr3_nt: TGCGCCAGCGGTCCAGGACGGAACAATGAGCAGTTCTTC
clone_size: .; j_call: TRBJ1-1; d_call: .; v_call: TRBV6-5; cdr3_aa: CASSYYNGTAFF; cdr3_nt: TGTGCCAGCAGTTACTATAACGGGACAGCTTTCTTT
clone_size: .; j_call: TRBJ2-1; d_call: .; v_call: TRBV29-1; cdr3_aa: CSAIGTPSSYNEQFF; cdr3_nt: TGCAGCGCTATAGGGACTCCTAGCTCCTACAATGAGCAGTTCTTC
clone_size: .; j_call: TRBJ2-6; d_call: TRBD2; v_call: TRBV4-2; cdr3_aa: CASSQQLAGGANVLTF; cdr3_nt: TGTGCCAGCAGCCAGCAGCTAGCGGGAGGGGCCAACGTCCTGACTTTC
clone_size: once; j_call: TRBJ2-1; d_call: TRBD2; v_call: TRBV5-1; cdr3_aa: CASSLIVGLAGGPDEQFF; cdr3_nt: TGCGCCAGCAGCTTGATCGTTGGACTAGCGGGAGGGCCGGATGAGCAGTTCTTC
clone_size: .; j_call: TRBJ2-7; d_call: .; v_call: TRBV27; cdr3_aa: CASGHHEYEQYF; cdr3_nt: TGTGCCAGCGGCCATCATGAATACGAGCAGTACTTC
clone_size: .; j_call: TRBJ1-1; d_call: TRBD1; v_call: TRBV5-1; cdr3_aa: CASSLQGAGNTEAFF; cdr3_nt: TGCGCCAGCAGCTTACAGGGGGCTGGGAACACTGAAGCTTTCTTT
clone_size: .; j_call: TRBJ1-2; d_call: TRBD1; v_call: TRBV4-3; cdr3_aa: CASSHITGTGAFFHGYTF; cdr3_nt: TGCGCCAGCAGCCATATTACCGGGACAGGAGCCTTTTTCCATGGCTACACCTTC
clone_size: once; j_call: TRBJ1-1; d_call: .; v_call: TRBV4-1; cdr3_aa: CASSQERNTEAFF; cdr3_nt: TGCGCCAGCAGCCAAGAAAGGAACACTGAAGCTTTCTTT
clone_size: .; j_call: TRBJ2-5; d_call: .; v_call: TRBV19; cdr3_aa: CASSIIGGETQYF; cdr3_nt: TGTGCCAGTAGTATCATTGGCGGCGAGACCCAGTACTTC
clone_size: .; j_call: TRBJ1-4; d_call: .; v_call: TRBV18; cdr3_aa: CASSPFTRIRYGEKLFF; cdr3_nt: TGTGCCAGCTCACCGTTTACCCGTATTCGGTATGGTGAAAAACTGTTTTTT
clone_size: once; j_call: TRBJ1-5; d_call: TRBD1; v_call: TRBV2; cdr3_aa: CASSRQGSNQPQHF; cdr3_nt: TGTGCCAGCAGTCGACAGGGAAGCAATCAGCCCCAGCATTTT